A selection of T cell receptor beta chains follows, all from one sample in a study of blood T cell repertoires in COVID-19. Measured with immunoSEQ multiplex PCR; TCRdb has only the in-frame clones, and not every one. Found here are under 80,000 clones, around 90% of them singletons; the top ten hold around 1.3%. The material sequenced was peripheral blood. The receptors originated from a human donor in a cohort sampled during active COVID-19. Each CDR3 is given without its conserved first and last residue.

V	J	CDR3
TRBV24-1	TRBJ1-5	ATRAGAHQPQH
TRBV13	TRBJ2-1	ASSPFGPLAGTYNEQF
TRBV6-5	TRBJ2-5	ASSTGESQETQY
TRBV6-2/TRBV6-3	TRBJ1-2	ASSYSHGQVNYGYT
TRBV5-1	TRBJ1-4	ASSYRDTQEKLF
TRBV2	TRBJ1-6	ASIQESSYNSPLH
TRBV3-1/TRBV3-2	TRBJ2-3	ASSETSGNTDTQY
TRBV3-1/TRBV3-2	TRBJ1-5	ASSQVMNQPQH
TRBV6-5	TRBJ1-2	ASSYSGTGTRGYT
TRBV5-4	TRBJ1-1	ASSLAPGTEAF
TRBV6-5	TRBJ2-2	ASSHTGGDTGELF
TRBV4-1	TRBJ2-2	ASSQEAYANTGELF
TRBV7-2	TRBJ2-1	ASSNSRVAGVDEQF
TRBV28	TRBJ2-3	ASIGGVADTQY
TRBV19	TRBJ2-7	ASSPLQRAWEQY
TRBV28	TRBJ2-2	ASGGGQNTGELF
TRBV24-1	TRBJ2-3	ATSDISGHIPDTQY
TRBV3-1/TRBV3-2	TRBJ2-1	ASSQELTSGNLRRDNEQF
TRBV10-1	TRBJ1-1	ASSWDSLGGEAF
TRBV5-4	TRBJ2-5	ASSWDRGGETQY
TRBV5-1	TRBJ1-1	ASSLGQGAGSTEAF
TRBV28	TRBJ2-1	ASRPGDATYNEQF
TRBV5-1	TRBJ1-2	ASTPGAGGRNYGYT
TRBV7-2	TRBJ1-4	ASSLGGTGGEKLF
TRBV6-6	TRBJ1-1	ASSIFGGDTEAF
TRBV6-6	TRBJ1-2	ASSSTGRHGYT
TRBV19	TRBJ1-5	ASSISWFTGNQPQH
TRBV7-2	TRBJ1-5	ASSPGTGGNQPQH
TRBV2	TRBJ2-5	ASSLAGGVGETQY
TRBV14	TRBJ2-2	ASSPTSGRQELF
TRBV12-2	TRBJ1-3	ASRAPPGTPGNTIY
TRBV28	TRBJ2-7	ASSSGLAGGSYEQY
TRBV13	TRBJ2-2	ASRAAGGRAGELF
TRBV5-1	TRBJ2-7	ASSTGLAGTRGLNYEQY
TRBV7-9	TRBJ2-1	ASSFGLANEQF
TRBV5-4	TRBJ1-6	ASSLYGTPGGDSPLH
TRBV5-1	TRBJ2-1	ASSLGQGVAYNEQF
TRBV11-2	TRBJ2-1	ASRPAGGPSYNEQF
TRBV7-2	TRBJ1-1	ASSSWTGPTEAF
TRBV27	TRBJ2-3	ASSRQVSTDTQY
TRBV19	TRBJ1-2	ASTGGDGYT
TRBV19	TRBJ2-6	ASSIMGEGDRGSGANVLT
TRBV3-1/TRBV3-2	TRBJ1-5	ASSPFGLEGSQPQH
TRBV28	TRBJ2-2	ASTRFRVVAGELF
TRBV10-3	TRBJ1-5	AISRDRAAEPQH
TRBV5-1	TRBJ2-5	ASRVQGNQETQY
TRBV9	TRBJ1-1	ASSQRPGTEAF
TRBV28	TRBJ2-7	ASSLPGGLSYEQY
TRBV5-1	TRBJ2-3	ASSLLRGTEGTDTQY
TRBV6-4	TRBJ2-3	ASSDGQGGRDTQY
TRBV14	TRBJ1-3	ASRRTGADTIY